Reported below is one T cell receptor (beta chain). Authors' data handling: Estimated nucleated cell counts came from reference gene primer amplification. Sequencing used immunoSEQ multiplex PCR; TCRdb keeps in-frame clones, though not all of them. The DNA gave D and trimming, while V, J and clone size come from that table. The sample lists 130,000 or so clones, around 75% occurring once. This specimen belongs to a study of blood T cell repertoires in COVID-19. For the study at large: Samples taken during acute and convalescent COVID-19 were collected in the United States, Italy and Spain. T cells, B-cell-depleted T cells, or PBMCs provided the cDNA or gDNA that served as material.

Germline loops: CDR1 LNHDA, CDR2 SQIVND (reference sequence). The CDR3 has 14 amino acids. The ends lost 5 bases at V and 4 bases at J; junction bases unmatched: 4. This chain joins TRBV19 and TRBJ2-5; 10 nucleotides agree with TRBD1. Source material: peripheral blood. This clonotype was obtained from a woman in her seventies with COVID-19, enrolled during active disease. The CDR3 region has the DNA TGTGCCAGTAGTGAGTGGACAGGGGGAGAGACCCAGTACTTC. Translated: CASSEWTGGETQYF.